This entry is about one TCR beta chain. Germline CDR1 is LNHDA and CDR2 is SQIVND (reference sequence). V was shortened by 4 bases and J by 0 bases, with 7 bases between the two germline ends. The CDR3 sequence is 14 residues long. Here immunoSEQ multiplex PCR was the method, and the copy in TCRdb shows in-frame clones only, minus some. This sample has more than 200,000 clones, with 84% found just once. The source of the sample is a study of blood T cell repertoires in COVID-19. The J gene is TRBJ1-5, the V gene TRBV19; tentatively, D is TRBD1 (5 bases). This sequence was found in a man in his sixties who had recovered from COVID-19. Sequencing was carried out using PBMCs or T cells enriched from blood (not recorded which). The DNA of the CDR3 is TGTGCCAGTAGTACGGACAATAGCAATCAGCCCCAGCATTTT. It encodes CASSTDNSNQPQHF.